What follows are 14 T cell receptor beta chains derived from one specimen sequenced in a study of T cell changes during pregnancy in multiple sclerosis. Some clones are missing from TCRdb's copy, which holds only in-frame ones; the method was immunoSEQ multiplex PCR. The sample yields over 70,000 clones, around 94% seen once. The material sequenced was peripheral blood, taken in the third trimester of pregnancy. These receptors all stem from a female donor in good health, enrolled as a control in a pregnancy study.

The chain combines TRBV27 with TRBJ2-3; D is possibly TRBD2 (5 bases). V was cut by 2 bases and J by 2 bases, with 5 bases left in between. The CDR3 runs 13 residues. Germline lookup yields CDR1 MNHEY and CDR2 SMNVEV (reference sequence). CDR3 nucleotides: TGTGCCAGCAGTTTACTAGCCACAGATACGCAGTATTTT. Translating it yields CASSLLATDTQYF.

The chain recombines TRBV18 with TRBJ1-6, with D unresolved. V shed 6 bases and J shed 2 bases, with 14 bases lying between them. The germline V gene has CDR1 KGHSH and CDR2 LQKENI. The CDR3 has 16 residues. CDR3 DNA sequence: TGTGCCAGCTCCCACATTGATCTCACCTATAATTCACCCCTCCACTTT. Translation: CASSHIDLTYNSPLHF.

The chain carries TRBV19 and TRBJ1-4; perhaps TRBD1 as D (5 bases). CDR1 and CDR2 from the germline V gene are LNHDA and SQIVND (reference sequence). V was pared by 3 bases and J by 5 bases, with 10 bases between. This CDR3 is 14 amino acids long. CDR3 loop: CASSIWTSNEKLFF. Here the CDR3 DNA reads TGTGCCAGTAGTATCTGGACAAGCAATGAAAAACTGTTTTTT.

The V gene is TRBV27, the J gene TRBJ1-5; a possible D gene is TRBD1 (6 bases). This CDR3 is built from 13 residues. Deletions cut 3 bases from V and 7 bases from J, with 10 bases between. The germline V gene encodes CDR1 MNHEY and CDR2 SMNVEV (reference sequence). CDR3 sequence: CASSFGGRQPQHF. CDR3 DNA sequence: TGTGCCAGCAGTTTCGGGGGGCGCCAGCCCCAGCATTTT.

This clone was seen only a few times. This chain joins TRBV28 and TRBJ1-1, with a weak D call TRBD1 (6 bases). CDR3 size: 13 residues. Trimming shortened V by 8 bases and J by 1 base, and 11 bases separated the two germline ends. The germline CDR1 and CDR2 sequences are MDHEN and SYDVKM. The CDR3 loop reads CASGLQGNTEAFF. The DNA of the CDR3 is TGTGCCAGCGGCCTACAGGGGAACACTGAAGCTTTCTTT.

The CDR3 protein is CASSQATVTNYGYTF. The CDR3, as DNA: TGTGCCAGCAGCCAGGCGACCGTGACTAACTATGGCTACACCTTC. The chain carries TRBV5-5 and TRBJ1-2; D gene unclear. The germline V gene encodes CDR1 SGHKS and CDR2 YYEKEE (reference sequence). V was pared by 4 bases and J by 0 bases, with 13 bases between. This CDR3 has 15 amino acids.

The chain carries TRBV5-4 and TRBJ2-5; 8 bases map to TRBD2. Per the germline V gene, CDR1 is SGHNT and CDR2 is YYREEE (reference sequence). The CDR3 has 14 residues. V trimming: 4 bases; J trimming: 5 bases; junction bases outside the gene matches: 7. In DNA form, the CDR3 reads TGTGCCAGCAGCCCCACGGGGGGGGAGGAGACCCAGTACTTC. This gives the protein CASSPTGGEETQYF.

The V and J genes are TRBV11-2 and TRBJ1-3, with D possibly being TRBD1 (6 bases). CDR3 length: 15 residues. The V end was cut by 5 bases, the J end by 0 bases, with 11 bases between. Per the germline V gene, CDR1 is SGHAT and CDR2 is FQNNGV. CDR3 sequence reads: CASSTTGSSGNTIYF. The CDR3, as DNA: TGTGCCAGCAGCACGACAGGCAGCTCTGGAAACACCATATATTTT.

This clone was seen more than once but under ten times. The genes are TRBV9 and TRBJ1-6, with 8 bases fitting TRBD1. This CDR3 spans 15 amino acids. CDR1 is SGDLS and CDR2 is YYNGEE in the germline V gene. With 3 bases clipped from V and 9 bases from J, the junction kept 8 bases outside the gene matches. The CDR3 sequence: CASSAMDRVRSPLHF. For the CDR3, the DNA is TGTGCCAGCAGCGCGATGGACAGGGTCCGTTCACCCCTCCACTTT.

This clone was counted only a few times. The gene calls are TRBV28 and TRBJ1-3, with D hard to call. Trimming pared 4 bases from V and 0 bases from J, leaving 16 bases between. Germline CDR1 is MDHEN and CDR2 is SYDVKM. The CDR3 sequence is 17 residues long. The CDR3 protein is CASSSVNLGGSGNTIYF. The CDR3 DNA is TGTGCCAGCAGTTCCGTCAACTTGGGAGGCTCTGGAAACACCATATATTTT. Complete variable domain (other parts from reference TRBV28 and TRBJ1-3): DVKVTQSSRYLVKRTGEKVFLECVQDMDHENMFWYRQDPGLGLRLIYFSYDVKMKEKGDIPEGYSVSREKKERFSLILESASTNQTSMYLCASSSVNLGGSGNTIYFGEGSWLTVV.

The gene calls are TRBV19 and TRBJ2-5, with D perhaps matching TRBD1 (6 bases). The V and J ends lost 8 bases and 5 bases respectively, with 12 bases between them. Germline V lookup: CDR1 LNHDA, CDR2 SQIVND (reference sequence). CDR3 size: 12 residues. The DNA of the CDR3 is TGTGCCAGTGCACAGGGTCGGGAGACCCAGTACTTC. Translated, it gives CASAQGRETQYF.

This clone has just one count. The J gene is TRBJ1-6, the V gene TRBV7-8; 9 bases are a match to TRBD1. In germline, CDR1 is SGHVS, CDR2 FQNEAQ. This CDR3 contains 16 residues. V shed 7 bases and J 9 bases; nucleotides not matched to a gene: 13. The CDR3 DNA reads as TGTGCCAGCACCAACATCGCCGGGACAGGGCTTTCACCCCTCCACTTT. It is translated as CASTNIAGTGLSPLHF.

CDR3 region: CASSQDRGNTIYF. CDR3 sequence (DNA): TGTGCCAGCAGCCAGGACAGGGGAAACACCATATATTTT. The V call is TRBV7-9, the J call TRBJ1-3; 7 bases are a match to TRBD1. J lost 4 bases, V lost 5 bases, and 2 bases had no gene match. Germline V lookup: CDR1 SEHNR, CDR2 FQNEAQ (reference sequence). The CDR3 runs 13 residues.

V and J are TRBV11-2 and TRBJ2-2; D might be TRBD2 (7 bases). CDR1 SGHAT and CDR2 FQNNGV come from the germline V gene. V shed 5 bases and J shed 8 bases, with 18 bases lying between them. This CDR3 has 15 residues. As DNA, the CDR3 is TGTGCCAGCAGCCGGGGGGACTGGGGGCTTGGGGAGCTGTTTTTT. This sequence encodes CASSRGDWGLGELFF.